This is a list of T cell receptor beta chains from one sample in a study of T cell clonotyping in hematopoietic cell transplantation. The data were produced by immunoSEQ multiplex PCR, yet TCRdb's version contains in-frame clones alone and is incomplete. The sample yields 15,000 to 20,000 clones, about 84% seen once. Sequences were derived from PBMCs, sampled 100 days after allogeneic stem cell transplant. All receptors come from a male patient aged 55 to 69 who had an allogeneic stem cell transplant from a related donor, so the T cells may come from the graft donor. Some clones in this sample may be carry-over from other donors' samples. Each CDR3 is given with its conserved first and last residue. D genes are given only for firm matches. The size entry is marked missing in some rows and otherwise reads once, few, many or a size class.

J,D,V,size,DNA,CDR3
TRBJ2-3,-,TRBV6-5,-,TGTGCCAGCAGCAGGGATCGCACAGATACGCAGTATTTT,CASSRDRTDTQYF
TRBJ2-2,-,TRBV5-1,once,TGCGCCAGCAGCTTGAGTTCGGGACACCCGAACACCGGGGAGCTGTTTTTT,CASSLSSGHPNTGELFF
TRBJ1-6,TRBD1,TRBV11-2,-,TGTGCCAGCAGCTTAGAGTACTTAGGACAGGGTGGTTCACCCCTCCACTTT,CASSLEYLGQGGSPLHF
TRBJ1-5,-,TRBV4-2,-,TGTGCCAGCAGCCAATCGGTCAATCAGCCCCAGCATTTT,CASSQSVNQPQHF
TRBJ1-6,-,TRBV11-3,-,TGTGCCAGCAGCCAAGGACCAAATTCACCCCTCCACTTT,CASSQGPNSPLHF
TRBJ2-2,-,TRBV6-4,-,TGTGCCAGCAGTGACTCGGCGAACACCGGGGAGCTGTTTTTT,CASSDSANTGELFF
TRBJ1-2,TRBD1,TRBV2,-,TGTGCCAGCAGTGATGACAGGGAGGTCTATGGCTACACCTTC,CASSDDREVYGYTF
TRBJ1-5,-,TRBV6-5,-,TGTGCCAGCTCCCGGGGCAATCAGCCCCAGCATTTT,CASSRGNQPQHF
TRBJ2-3,-,TRBV7-2,-,TGTGCCAGCAGCTTAGATCGGGGAAGAACGCAGTATTTT,CASSLDRGRTQYF
TRBJ2-3,-,TRBV5-1,-,TGCGCCAGCAGCGGATCTAGCAGGGCAGATACGCAGTATTTT,CASSGSSRADTQYF
TRBJ1-2,-,TRBV4-3,-,TGCGCCAGCAGCCAAGTTTTAGACAGAGCTAACTATGGCTACACCTTC,CASSQVLDRANYGYTF
TRBJ2-7,TRBD2,TRBV7-2,-,TGTGCCAGCAGCCCTAGCGGGGGTAGCTCCTACGAGCAGTACTTC,CASSPSGGSSYEQYF
TRBJ2-7,-,TRBV27,-,TGTGCCAGCAGTTTAGTGGCAGGGAGCTCCTACGAGCAGTACTTC,CASSLVAGSSYEQYF
TRBJ2-5,-,TRBV7-3,-,TGTGCCAGCAGCTCACCGGGAGAGACCCAGTACTTC,CASSSPGETQYF
TRBJ1-2,TRBD1,TRBV18,medium-sized,TGTGCCAGCTCACCAGGGACAGCGGGGGGCTACACCTTC,CASSPGTAGGYTF
TRBJ2-7,-,TRBV27,-,TGTGCCAGCAACAATCTGGGGGGCCCTTCCTACGAGCAGTACTTC,CASNNLGGPSYEQYF
TRBJ2-5,-,TRBV4-2,-,TGTGCCAGCAGCCAAGATATCAACAGCCAAGAGACCCAGTACTTC,CASSQDINSQETQYF
TRBJ1-1,-,TRBV7-2,-,TGTGCCAGCAGCTTAGGGGCAGGGCTGAACACTGAAGCTTTCTTT,CASSLGAGLNTEAFF
TRBJ1-3,-,TRBV4-3,-,TGCGCCAGCAGCCAAGATCGTAGTTCCGGAAACACCATATATTTT,CASSQDRSSGNTIYF
TRBJ2-1,TRBD1,TRBV4-3,few,TGCGCCAGCAGCCCCGGGACAGGAGGTTCCTACAATGAGCAGTTCTTC,CASSPGTGGSYNEQFF
TRBJ2-5,TRBD1,TRBV5-6,-,TGTGCCAGCAGCTTGGCGACAGGGTCTCAAGAGACCCAGTACTTC,CASSLATGSQETQYF
TRBJ2-2,-,TRBV12-5,-,TGTGCTAGTGGTTTCCTGTTTGGGGGCCGCAACACCGGGGAGCTGTTTTTT,CASGFLFGGRNTGELFF
TRBJ1-2,-,TRBV9,-,TGTGCCAGCAGGCATCCGCCTCCCAGAATCGCTAACTATGGCTACACCTTC,CASRHPPPRIANYGYTF
TRBJ2-3,-,TRBV7-3,-,TGTGCCAGCAGCTTAGCCAGGGCAGATACGCAGTATTTT,CASSLARADTQYF
TRBJ1-5,-,TRBV7-8,-,TGTGCCAGCAGCGAAGCGTGGAAGCGCAATCAGCCCCAGCATTTT,CASSEAWKRNQPQHF
TRBJ1-1,-,TRBV19,-,TGTGCCAGTACCATCAGGGTTAAAATGACTGAAGCTTTCTTT,CASTIRVKMTEAFF
TRBJ2-2,TRBD2,TRBV4-3,-,TGCGCCAGCAGCCAAGACCCCAGCGGGGGAAACACCGGGGAGCTGTTTTTT,CASSQDPSGGNTGELFF